This is a list of T cell receptor beta chains from one sample in a study of shared clonotypes between healthy human individuals. Data came from immunoSEQ multiplex PCR; TCRdb stores just in-frame clones and leaves some out. Of millions of clones in the sample, about 94% were seen once. The sequenced sample consisted of naive CD8+ T cells sorted from blood. Receptor source: a man between 18 and 29 years old in good health. Each CDR3 is given with its conserved first and last residue. The D gene is left open where the match is weak. Clone size is shown for a subset of rows, as once, few, many or a class of expanded clone.

v_call,clone_size,d_call,j_call,cdr3_aa,cdr3_nt
TRBV7-2,NA,NA,TRBJ1-1,CASSFIGEGYTEAFF,TGTGCCAGCAGTTTCATAGGGGAGGGGTACACTGAAGCTTTCTTT
TRBV27,NA,TRBD2,TRBJ2-1,CASRQLAAGNEQFF,TGTGCCAGCAGGCAACTAGCGGCAGGCAATGAGCAGTTCTTC
TRBV6-5,NA,NA,TRBJ2-7,CASSYSIGSYEQYF,TGTGCCAGCAGTTACTCGATTGGCTCCTACGAGCAGTACTTC
TRBV7-9,once,NA,TRBJ2-2,CAVHRTNTGELFF,TGTGCCGTTCACAGGACGAACACCGGGGAGCTGTTTTTT
TRBV27,NA,NA,TRBJ2-3,CASRLNAGGTDTQYF,TGTGCCAGCAGGTTGAACGCGGGCGGCACAGATACGCAGTATTTT
TRBV9,NA,TRBD2,TRBJ2-7,CASSATGLAGLYEQYF,TGTGCCAGCAGCGCTACAGGACTAGCGGGTCTCTACGAGCAGTACTTC
TRBV11-2,NA,TRBD1,TRBJ1-1,CASTLTGVAEAFF,TGTGCCAGCACCCTAACAGGGGTGGCTGAAGCTTTCTTT
TRBV5-6,NA,NA,TRBJ2-1,CASSFPGEGSSYNEQFF,TGTGCCAGCAGCTTTCCGGGAGAAGGGAGCTCCTACAATGAGCAGTTCTTC
TRBV6-4,NA,NA,TRBJ1-2,CASSDYPAGRWDYGYTF,TGTGCCAGCAGTGACTACCCGGCCGGGAGGTGGGACTATGGCTACACCTTC
TRBV7-9,NA,NA,TRBJ2-7,CASSLLGTYEQYF,TGTGCCAGCAGCTTACTCGGGACCTACGAGCAGTACTTC
TRBV7-9,NA,NA,TRBJ2-7,CASSFSPRGHEQYF,TGTGCCAGCAGCTTTAGTCCCAGGGGCCACGAGCAGTACTTC
TRBV4-3,NA,TRBD2,TRBJ2-2,CASSQVPGGSFGTGELFF,TGCGCCAGCAGCCAAGTGCCGGGGGGGAGTTTTGGCACCGGGGAGCTGTTTTTT
TRBV18,NA,NA,TRBJ2-6,CASSPLSGVGANVLTF,TGTGCCAGCTCACCACTTTCCGGGGTTGGGGCCAACGTCCTGACTTTC
TRBV2,NA,NA,TRBJ1-4,CASSVPRGTTNEKLFF,TGTGCCAGCAGTGTCCCTAGGGGGACAACTAATGAAAAACTGTTTTTT
TRBV11-2,once,TRBD2,TRBJ2-2,CASSLNDGRAWAGELFF,TGTGCCAGCAGCTTAAACGACGGGAGGGCCTGGGCCGGGGAGCTGTTTTTT
TRBV5-1,NA,TRBD1,TRBJ2-1,CASSLGWDSDEQFF,TGCGCCAGCAGCTTGGGTTGGGACAGCGATGAGCAGTTCTTC
TRBV11-2,NA,NA,TRBJ2-5,CASSPGTLETQYF,TGTGCCAGCAGCCCCGGGACACTTGAGACCCAGTACTTC
TRBV7-6,once,NA,TRBJ2-1,CASSLARTTRSSYNEQFF,TGTGCCAGCAGCTTAGCCCGTACTACTCGTAGCTCCTACAATGAGCAGTTCTTC
TRBV30,NA,NA,TRBJ2-7,CAWSSTTFGSEQYF,TGTGCCTGGAGTTCTACGACCTTCGGGTCCGAGCAGTACTTC
TRBV19,NA,NA,TRBJ2-7,CASSIDTAPLSGGGEQYF,TGTGCCAGTAGTATAGATACGGCACCACTCTCCGGGGGCGGCGAGCAGTACTTC
TRBV4-1,NA,TRBD1,TRBJ1-2,CASSQDQGARYDGYTF,TGCGCCAGCAGCCAAGATCAGGGGGCGCGATATGATGGCTACACCTTC
TRBV5-1,NA,TRBD1,TRBJ1-2,CASSPTGGAEGYTF,TGCGCCAGCAGCCCGACAGGGGGTGCGGAGGGCTACACCTTC
TRBV11-2,NA,NA,TRBJ2-7,CASSPESGSYEQYF,TGTGCCAGCAGCCCCGAAAGCGGCTCCTACGAGCAGTACTTC
TRBV4-3,NA,NA,TRBJ2-3,CASSQDGGDTQYF,TGCGCCAGCAGCCAAGATGGTGGGGATACGCAGTATTTT
TRBV18,NA,TRBD2,TRBJ2-3,CASSPSGAGDSDTQYF,TGTGCCAGCTCGCCGTCCGGGGCGGGGGATTCAGATACGCAGTATTTT
TRBV6-6,NA,NA,TRBJ1-2,CASSYSGESGWGYTF,TGTGCCAGCAGTTACTCGGGGGAATCTGGCTGGGGCTACACCTTC
TRBV27,NA,NA,TRBJ2-7,CASSLSNHYEQYF,TGTGCCAGCAGTTTATCGAACCACTACGAGCAGTACTTC
TRBV29-1,NA,NA,TRBJ1-4,CSVESAAGQLFF,TGCAGCGTTGAGTCGGCGGCAGGGCAACTGTTTTTT
TRBV4-1,NA,NA,TRBJ2-4,CASSQDYGRPTIQYF,TGCGCCAGCAGCCAAGATTATGGCAGGCCGACCATTCAGTACTTC
TRBV27,NA,NA,TRBJ2-7,CASSPGYEQYF,TGTGCCAGCAGTCCAGGGTACGAGCAGTACTTC
TRBV28,NA,TRBD2,TRBJ2-3,CASAAGSGRGDTQYF,TGTGCCAGCGCTGCCGGCTCAGGGAGGGGAGATACGCAGTATTTT
TRBV5-6,NA,NA,TRBJ1-1,CASSLAEGTEAFF,TGTGCCAGCAGCTTGGCCGAGGGCACTGAAGCTTTCTTT
TRBV10-2,NA,TRBD2,TRBJ2-5,CASSESTGLAGGWQYF,TGCGCCAGCAGTGAGTCCACCGGACTAGCGGGAGGGTGGCAGTACTTC
TRBV28,NA,NA,TRBJ1-5,CASSFRENNQPQHF,TGTGCCAGCAGTTTCAGGGAAAACAATCAGCCCCAGCATTTT